This T cell receptor beta chain was recovered during a study of blood T cells in healthy people across ages. Broader study findings: Unknown donor CMV status possibly confounded expanded clonotype changes. Diversity of TCR beta per million T cells declined in a roughly linear way with age.

Notes on this clonotype: Its antigen remains unknown.

The ends lost 0 bases at V and 1 base at J; junction bases unmatched: 7. The CDR3 has 17 residues. CDR1 and CDR2 (germline): SGHDN, FVKESK. A second PCR of roughly 7 to 11 cycles used a sample-barcoded 5' primer and a J-beta primer mix. Each cDNA molecule carried a tag from a template-switch adaptor that contained 12 random nucleotides. TCRdb passed the 5' RACE reads through MiXCR, listing each CDR3 protein once. The table has around 1,700,000 distinct CDR3 sequences, roughly 28% seen once; the top ten hold roughly 8%. The sequence derives from a woman under 40 in good health. Sequenced: blood. V gene TRBV14 combines with J gene TRBJ1-1, with TRBD1 matching over 8 bases. The CDR3 DNA reads TGTGCCAGCAGCCAAGAGGAAGGAGACAGGGGGAACACTGAAGCTTTCTTT. Translated, it gives CASSQEEGDRGNTEAFF.